The rows below give T cell receptor beta chains drawn from one sample of a study of Graves' ophthalmopathy and Graves' hyperthyroidism. TCRdb processed the multiplex PCR reads anew with MiXCR; each CDR3 protein has one entry. In the table there are approximately 540,000 distinct CDR3 sequences, roughly 39% of which are singletons. The specimen was peripheral blood or thyroid tissue (not recorded which). These receptors all come from an adult man with Graves' hyperthyroidism. CDR3s include the opening cysteine and the closing phenylalanine or tryptophan. The order of the fields is V gene, CDR3 length, J gene, D gene, clone size, CDR3 DNA, CDR3 protein. D genes are given only for firm matches. For some rows the clone size is stated as once, few or many, or as a class when expanded; others skip it.

TRBV7-6,13,TRBJ2-5,TRBD1,NA,TGTGCCAGCACCTCGACAGGGCCAGGGACCCAGTACTTC,CASTSTGPGTQYF
TRBV12-3/TRBV12-4,16,TRBJ2-7,TRBD2,many,TGTGCCAGCAGTTCCCTAGCGGGAGGCTACACCTACGAGCAGTACTTC,CASSSLAGGYTYEQYF
TRBV2,14,TRBJ1-5,NA,NA,TGTGCCAGTGAGAGGGTGGGGAACAATCAGCCCCAGCATTTT,CASERVGNNQPQHF
TRBV6-5,13,TRBJ1-2,NA,many,TGTGCCAGCAGTGGCCGTGGAGGCAATGGCTACACCTTC,CASSGRGGNGYTF
TRBV11-1,13,TRBJ1-2,NA,NA,TGTGCCAGCAGCTTACCGGGGGGCTGTGGCTACACCTTC,CASSLPGGCGYTF
TRBV28,15,TRBJ1-5,NA,few,TGTGCCAGCAGGCCAAGCAGGGTTCGGAATCAGCCCCAGCATTTT,CASRPSRVRNQPQHF
TRBV6-1,15,TRBJ2-5,NA,NA,TGTGCCAGCTCACCACAGTCCGCGGGGCAAGAGACCCAGTACTTC,CASSPQSAGQETQYF
TRBV4-1,15,TRBJ2-5,NA,many,TGCGCCAGCAGCCAGCCGGGACCGGGGTTGGAGACCCAGTACTTC,CASSQPGPGLETQYF
TRBV6-6,14,TRBJ1-5,NA,NA,TGTGCCAGCAGTTACTCGGACCAGAGTCAGCCCCAGCATTTT,CASSYSDQSQPQHF
TRBV29-1,12,TRBJ2-1,NA,NA,TGCAGCGTTGAACCCAGCTACAATGAGCAGTTCTTC,CSVEPSYNEQFF
TRBV24-1,13,TRBJ2-6,NA,many,TGTGCCACCAGTGATGTTGGGGCCAACGTCCTGACTTTC,CATSDVGANVLTF
TRBV5-1,16,TRBJ2-3,TRBD2,NA,TGCGCCAGCAGCCTGCCCTTAGCGGGAGTCACAGATACGCAGTATTTT,CASSLPLAGVTDTQYF
TRBV6-2/TRBV6-3,16,TRBJ2-5,TRBD1,many,TGTGCCAGCAGTTACGGGGGACAGGGATACCAAGAGACCCAGTACTTC,CASSYGGQGYQETQYF
TRBV7-9,16,TRBJ1-4,NA,many,TGTGCCAGCAGCAATCCGGGCCGTTCTGGGAATGAAAAACTGTTTTTT,CASSNPGRSGNEKLFF
TRBV9,13,TRBJ1-5,NA,many,TGTGCCAGCAGCGAAACAGGTATCGGGCCCCAGCATTTT,CASSETGIGPQHF
TRBV12-3/TRBV12-4,13,TRBJ2-2,NA,NA,TGTGCCAGCATGTCCTGGGGGGCCGGGGAGCTGTTTTTT,CASMSWGAGELFF
TRBV7-9,11,TRBJ1-2,NA,NA,TGTGCCAGCAGCCCCCGGTCCGGCTACACCTTC,CASSPRSGYTF
TRBV10-3,15,TRBJ2-7,TRBD1,NA,TGTGCCATCAGTGACGCCGGACAGGGGGCCCACGAGCAGTACTTC,CAISDAGQGAHEQYF
TRBV29-1,13,TRBJ1-4,NA,NA,TGCAGCGTTGTACGGGGGGCCGGTGAAAAACTGTTTTTT,CSVVRGAGEKLFF
TRBV6-1,13,TRBJ1-5,NA,few,TGTGCCAGCAGTGAAGGGCCCCATCAGCCCCAGCATTTT,CASSEGPHQPQHF
TRBV19,14,TRBJ2-2,TRBD1,once,TGTGCCTGGACCACGACAGGGCCCTCCGGGGAGCTGTTTTTT,CAWTTTGPSGELFF
TRBV28,14,TRBJ1-2,NA,NA,TGTGCCAGCAGTCCCCAGGGGCGGATCTGTGGCTACACCTTC,CASSPQGRICGYTF
TRBV3-1,14,TRBJ2-7,NA,few,TGTGCCAGCAGCCAATGGCGGGGAGTCTACGAGCAGTACTTC,CASSQWRGVYEQYF
TRBV29-1,12,TRBJ2-7,TRBD2,many,TGCAGCGTTGGCACTAGCGGGTACGAGCAGTACTTC,CSVGTSGYEQYF
TRBV20-1,14,TRBJ1-5,TRBD1,many,TGCAGTGCCCACGGACAGGGCGGCAATCAGCCCCAGCATTTT,CSAHGQGGNQPQHF
TRBV5-1,13,TRBJ1-1,NA,many,TGCGCCAGCAGGTCTGGGGGCGGCTCTGAAGCTTTCTTT,CASRSGGGSEAFF
TRBV12-3/TRBV12-4,15,TRBJ2-5,NA,many,TGTGCCAGCAGTGAAGGGGGGGTTTTTGTGGAGACCCAGTACTTC,CASSEGGVFVETQYF
TRBV6-1,14,TRBJ1-6,NA,NA,TGTGCCAGCATTGAGGGGTTGGGTAATTCACCCCTCCACTTT,CASIEGLGNSPLHF
TRBV7-9,14,TRBJ2-5,TRBD2,NA,TGTGCCAGCAGCGTAGGTCCGGGGGGAGAGACCCAGTACTTC,CASSVGPGGETQYF
TRBV2,16,TRBJ1-6,TRBD1,NA,TGTGCCAGCAGAGTCCGGGACAGGGGGCGGAATTCACCCCTCCACTTT,CASRVRDRGRNSPLHF
TRBV2,16,TRBJ2-2,NA,many,TGTGCCAGCAGCCGAACGTATGGGGGAAACACCGGGGAGCTGTTTTTT,CASSRTYGGNTGELFF
TRBV9,12,TRBJ2-1,NA,few,TGTGCCAGCAGCATACCCGGCAATGAGCAGTTCTTC,CASSIPGNEQFF
TRBV7-6,23,TRBJ2-6,TRBD2,many,TGTGCCAGCAGCCAACATGGATGGGGAGGATCTAGCGGGAGCCGGCCCGGGGCCAACGTCCTGACTTTC,CASSQHGWGGSSGSRPGANVLTF
TRBV7-3,16,TRBJ1-2,TRBD1,many,TGTGCCAGCAGCACATCCGGGACAGAGGAAGTCTCTGGCTACACCTTC,CASSTSGTEEVSGYTF
TRBV7-3,13,TRBJ2-5,NA,many,TGTGCCAGCAGCTTGGGCGCCACGGAGACCCAGTACTTC,CASSLGATETQYF
TRBV5-8,13,TRBJ2-5,NA,many,TGTGCCAGCAGCAGAGCCGACGGGGAGACCCAGTACTTC,CASSRADGETQYF
TRBV2,13,TRBJ2-5,NA,many,TGTGCCAGCAGTGACTTGGTGCGAGAGACCCAGTACTTC,CASSDLVRETQYF
TRBV29-1,15,TRBJ2-5,NA,many,TGCAGCGTCATCATGTGGGCAGGGGCACAAGAGACCCAGTACTTC,CSVIMWAGAQETQYF
TRBV11-3,15,TRBJ2-5,NA,NA,TGTGCCAGCAGCCACGCGCCTAGGGACGGAGAGACCCAGTACTTC,CASSHAPRDGETQYF
TRBV7-9,15,TRBJ1-5,TRBD1,NA,TGTGCCAGCAGCTTAGACAGGGGCGTGATCGAGACCCAGCATTTT,CASSLDRGVIETQHF
TRBV10-3,14,TRBJ1-1,NA,NA,TGTGCCATCAGTCCGGGACACTCGAACACTGAAGCTTTCTTT,CAISPGHSNTEAFF
TRBV12-3/TRBV12-4,16,TRBJ2-5,NA,NA,TGTGCTAGTGGTTTGGCCGTAACAGGGCCTGGGGAGACCCAGTACTTC,CASGLAVTGPGETQYF
TRBV10-3,15,TRBJ1-5,NA,many,TGTGCCATCAGTGAGTCCGGTGATAGCAATCAGCCCCAGCATTTT,CAISESGDSNQPQHF
TRBV30,12,TRBJ1-2,NA,few,TGTGCCTGGGACGTCGGGAACTATGGCTACACCTTC,CAWDVGNYGYTF
TRBV11-3,15,TRBJ1-6,TRBD1,few,TGTGCCAGCAGCCTAACAGGGGGCTGGTATTCACCCCTCCACTTT,CASSLTGGWYSPLHF
TRBV7-8,14,TRBJ2-3,NA,NA,TGTGCCAGCAGCTACACAGGGAGCACAGATACGCAGTATTTT,CASSYTGSTDTQYF
TRBV7-9,13,TRBJ1-2,NA,NA,TGTGCCAGCAGCTTCTGGACAGATTATGGCTACACCTTC,CASSFWTDYGYTF
TRBV3-1,13,TRBJ1-5,NA,NA,TGTGCCAGCAGCCAAGACGAAGCCCAGCCCCAGCATTTT,CASSQDEAQPQHF
TRBV10-3,14,TRBJ1-1,NA,NA,TGTGCCATCAGTGAGAAGGGCCGGGACACTGAAGCTTTCTTT,CAISEKGRDTEAFF
TRBV7-9,16,TRBJ1-3,TRBD1,few,TGTGCCAGCAGCGGGGGGGGACAGGTCACGGGAAACACCATATATTTT,CASSGGGQVTGNTIYF
TRBV10-3,13,TRBJ1-1,TRBD1,NA,TGTGCCAGTAGCCGGGACAGGGGAGCTGAAGCTTTCTTT,CASSRDRGAEAFF
TRBV11-3,18,TRBJ1-5,NA,NA,TGTGCCAGCAGCCATGGGACTAGCGGGAGCGGCGGTGAGCAGCCCCAGCATTTT,CASSHGTSGSGGEQPQHF
TRBV4-1,15,TRBJ1-4,NA,many,TGCGCCAGCAGCCAAGGGGGACAAACTAATGAAAAACTGTTTTTT,CASSQGGQTNEKLFF
TRBV24-1,11,TRBJ2-1,NA,NA,TGTGCCAGCAGTCCCCACGGTGAGCAGTTCTTC,CASSPHGEQFF
TRBV5-8,16,TRBJ1-1,TRBD1,many,TGTGCCAGCAGCTTGCTGGCCAGGGGGCGGGGGACTGAAGCTTTCTTT,CASSLLARGRGTEAFF